One sample yielded the 9 T cell receptor beta chains listed below, sequenced in a study of metastatic and nonmetastatic thyroid tumors. Using MiXCR, TCRdb re-called clones from the PCR reads. The sample shows approximately 25,000 clones, around 15% of them seen only once. Thyroid surgery took place with no prior treatment in any patient. The specimen was blood. The receptors shown here come from a female donor with papillary thyroid cancer or a benign thyroid nodule (not recorded which). Some clones in this sample may be carry-over from other donors' samples.

This clone was seen ten or more times. J is TRBJ2-5 and V is TRBV28, with 9 nucleotides matching TRBD1. The CDR3 sequence is 15 residues long. Unmatched junction bases numbered 4, after V lost 3 bases and J lost 2 bases. From germline, CDR1 is MDHEN and CDR2 SYDVKM. CDR3 loop: CASSFPGQGQETQYF. The CDR3 DNA reads TGTGCCAGCAGTTTCCCCGGACAGGGGCAAGAGACCCAGTACTTC.

In this sample, this clone turned up many times. This chain connects TRBV29-1 to TRBJ2-6, with TRBD2 as a possible D gene (6 bases). The CDR3 contains 14 residues. The ends were cut back, 7 bases at V and 0 bases at J, with 10 bases in the middle. Germline lookup yields CDR1 SQVTM and CDR2 ANQGSEA. CDR3 loop: CSAAGSSGANVLTF. CDR3 coding DNA: TGCAGCGCTGCGGGGAGCTCTGGGGCCAACGTCCTGACTTTC. The entire variable domain, with the rest obtained from reference TRBV29-1 and TRBJ2-6, is as follows: SAVISQKPSRDICQRGTSLTIQCQVDSQVTMMFWYRQQPGQSLTLIATANQGSEATYESGFVIDKFPISRPNLTFSTLTVSNMSPEDSSIYLCSAAGSSGANVLTFGAGSRLTVL.

By its share, this clone is medium-sized. The chain has TRBV12-3 or TRBV12-4 and TRBJ1-2; a weak D match, TRBD1 (5 bases). The length of the CDR3 is 14 residues. V was shortened by 3 bases and J by 4 bases, with 12 bases between the two germline ends. This chain's CDR3 is CASSLAGTPYGYTF. DNA of the CDR3: TGTGCCAGCAGTTTGGCCGGGACTCCCTATGGCTACACCTTC.

This clone was seen many times. The chain is built from TRBV20-1 and TRBJ2-1; D is unclear. This CDR3 has 15 amino acids. Trimming took off 3 bases at V and 4 bases at J, with 16 bases between the two ends. Germline CDR1 reads DFQATT; CDR2 reads SNEGSKA (reference sequence). For the CDR3, the DNA is TGCAGTGCTAGTTTGGTTTCGCGAGTATACAATGAGCAGTTCTTC. Translation gives CSASLVSRVYNEQFF.

This clone has a count of ten or more. This chain joins TRBV5-1 and TRBJ2-7; 10 bases line up with TRBD1. Germline-derived CDR1 and CDR2 are SGHRS and YFSETQ. Trimming at V came to 4 bases and at J to 3 bases, leaving 7 bases not matched to a gene. The CDR3 has 15 amino acids. The CDR3 nucleotides read TGCGCCAGCAGCCCAACGACAGGGGGCCACTACGAGCAGTACTTC. Translation gives CASSPTTGGHYEQYF.

This clone was detected ten times or more. A read error may produce the germline difference seen at one junction end. The chain uses TRBV7-7 and TRBJ1-1; perhaps TRBD1 as D (5 bases). The CDR3 has 13 residues. Germline V gene sequence: CDR1 SSHAT, CDR2 FNYEAQ (reference sequence). In DNA form, the CDR3 reads TGTGCTAGCAGCTTGGACCGGGGGGGAGAAGCTTTCTTT. Translation gives CASSLDRGGEAFF.

The chain links TRBV20-1 to TRBJ1-2; D is possibly TRBD1 (5 bases). This CDR3 has 13 amino acids. Germline loops: CDR1 DFQATT, CDR2 SNEGSKA (reference sequence). Trimming shortened V by 3 bases and J by 7 bases, and 15 bases separated the two germline ends. DNA for the CDR3: TGCAGTGCTAGCGGTGGGGGAGAGGGTGGCTACACCTTC. This translates into CSASGGGEGGYTF.

By its share, this clone is medium-sized (0.01 to 0.1%). The rearrangement uses TRBV30 and TRBJ2-7, with 9 bases identical to TRBD2. This CDR3 is built from 12 residues. Looked up from germline, CDR1 is GTSNPN and CDR2 is SVGIG (reference sequence). CDR3: CATTSGSYEQYF. DNA of the CDR3: TGTGCTACGACTAGCGGCTCCTACGAGCAGTACTTC.

The chain is built from TRBV7-8 and TRBJ2-2; the D call may be TRBD1 or TRBD2 (6 bases each). The CDR3 loop spans 16 amino acids. Looked up from germline, CDR1 is SGHVS and CDR2 is FQNEAQ. Trimming removed 6 bases from V and 6 bases from J, with 20 bases in between. The CDR3, as DNA: TGTGCCAGCAGTCAAAAGCGGGCAGGGGAGGCCGGGGAGCTGTTTTTT. The encoded protein is CASSQKRAGEAGELFF.